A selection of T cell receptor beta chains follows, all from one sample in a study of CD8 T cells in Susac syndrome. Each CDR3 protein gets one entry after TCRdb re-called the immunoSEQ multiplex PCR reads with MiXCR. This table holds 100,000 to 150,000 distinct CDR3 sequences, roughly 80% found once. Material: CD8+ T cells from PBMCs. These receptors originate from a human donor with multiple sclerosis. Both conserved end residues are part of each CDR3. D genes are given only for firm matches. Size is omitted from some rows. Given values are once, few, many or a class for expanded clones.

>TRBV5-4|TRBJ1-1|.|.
TGTGCCAGCAGCACCCCCGGGGGGCTGGTTACTGAAGCTTTCTTT
CASSTPGGLVTEAFF
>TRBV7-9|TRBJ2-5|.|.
TGTGCCAGCCTTCTAGGGGGGTGGCAAGAGACCCAGTACTTC
CASLLGGWQETQYF
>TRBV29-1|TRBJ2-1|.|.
TGCAGCGTTGGTGGTGAGCAGTTCTTC
CSVGGEQFF
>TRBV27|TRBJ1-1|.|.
TGTGCCAGCAGTTTCCTAAGGGGCCATGGGGGAACTGAAGCTTTCTTT
CASSFLRGHGGTEAFF
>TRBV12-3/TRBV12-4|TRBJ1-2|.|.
TGTGCCAGCAGTTCGTCCCCGTCGGGGGATCTTAACTATGGCTACACCTTC
CASSSSPSGDLNYGYTF
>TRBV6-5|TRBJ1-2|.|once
TGTGCCAGCAGTTACTCTTTTCCCCTTGATGGCTACACCTTC
CASSYSFPLDGYTF
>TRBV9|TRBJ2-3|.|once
TGTGCCAGCAGCCTCCCTGTCACTAGCACAGATACGCAGTATTTT
CASSLPVTSTDTQYF
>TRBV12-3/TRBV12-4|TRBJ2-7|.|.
TGTGCCAGCAGTGTGGCTTTCACTGGTGACGAGCAGTACTTC
CASSVAFTGDEQYF
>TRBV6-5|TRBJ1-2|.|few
TGTGCCAGCAGTTACTTCGGGGGGCCATCTAACTATGGCTACACCTTC
CASSYFGGPSNYGYTF
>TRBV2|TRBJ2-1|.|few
TGTGCCAGCAGTGAGTCCGGGGGGCGCTCCTACAATGAGCAGTTCTTC
CASSESGGRSYNEQFF
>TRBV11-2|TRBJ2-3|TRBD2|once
TGTGCCAGCAGCTTACGATTCAGCGGGAAGGGGCAGTATTTT
CASSLRFSGKGQYF
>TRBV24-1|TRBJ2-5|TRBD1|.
TGTGCCACCAAAGGACAGGGAGTTTCAGAAGAGACCCAGTACTTC
CATKGQGVSEETQYF
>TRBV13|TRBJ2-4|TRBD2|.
TGTGCCAGCAGCTACGGGACTAGCGGGTCCAAACCCGACTTC
CASSYGTSGSKPDF
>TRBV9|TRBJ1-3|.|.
TGTGCCAGCAGCGTAGGAGGAAACACCATATATTTT
CASSVGGNTIYF
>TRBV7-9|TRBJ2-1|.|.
TGTGCCAGCAGCTTAGAAGACTCCGGGGAGCAGTTCTTC
CASSLEDSGEQFF
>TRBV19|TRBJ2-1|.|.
TGTGCCAGTAGTCCCTATAGCGGGACAGGCAATGAGCAGTTCTTC
CASSPYSGTGNEQFF
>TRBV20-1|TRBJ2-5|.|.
TGCAGTGCTAGAGCGTGGGAGCCTCCAGAGACCCAGTACTTC
CSARAWEPPETQYF
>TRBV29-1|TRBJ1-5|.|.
TGCAGCGTTAGGGCAGGGTCTAGCAATCAGCCCCAGCATTTT
CSVRAGSSNQPQHF
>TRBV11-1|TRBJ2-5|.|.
TGTGCCAGCAGCTTAGGGTTACGGCAGGGATACCAAGAGACCCAGTACTTC
CASSLGLRQGYQETQYF
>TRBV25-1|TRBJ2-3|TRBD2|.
TGTGCCAGCAGTCCGGGGGGTGGTAGCGGCCTGATAATCGATACGCAGTATTTT
CASSPGGGSGLIIDTQYF
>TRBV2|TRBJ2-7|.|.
TGTGCCAGCAGTCCCCGGCCGTTATTGCTCGAGCAGTACTTC
CASSPRPLLLEQYF
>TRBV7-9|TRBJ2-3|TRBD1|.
TGTGCCAGCAGGTCCGGGACAGCTCCTTCCCTGGGTACGCAGTATTTT
CASRSGTAPSLGTQYF
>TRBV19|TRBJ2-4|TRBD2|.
TGTGCCAGTAGTATATTCGGACTAGCGGTAGCCAAAAACATTCAGTACTTC
CASSIFGLAVAKNIQYF
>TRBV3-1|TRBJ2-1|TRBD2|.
TGTGCCAGCACTTCAACTCGCGGGGGAATCTCCTACAATGAGCAGTTCTTC
CASTSTRGGISYNEQFF
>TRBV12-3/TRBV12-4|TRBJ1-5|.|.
TGTGCCAGCAGTCTGGGGGTCGGCAATCAGCCCCAGCATTTT
CASSLGVGNQPQHF
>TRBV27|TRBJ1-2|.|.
TGTGCCAGCAGTCCCCACCCGGGACTCGTCACGGCCTATGGCTACACCTTC
CASSPHPGLVTAYGYTF
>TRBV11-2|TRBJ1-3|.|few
TGTGCCAGCACCGTTCGAGCTGGAAACACCATATATTTT
CASTVRAGNTIYF
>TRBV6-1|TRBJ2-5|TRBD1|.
TGTGCCAGCAGGCACAGGGGGCTGGAGACCCAGTACTTC
CASRHRGLETQYF
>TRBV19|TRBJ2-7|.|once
TGTGCCAGTAGTAGCGGGGTCTGGAGTGTAGTCCACGAGCAGTACTTC
CASSSGVWSVVHEQYF
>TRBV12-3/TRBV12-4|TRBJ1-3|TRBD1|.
TGTGCCAGCAGAACCGACAGGGCGGGAGGAAACACCATATATTTT
CASRTDRAGGNTIYF
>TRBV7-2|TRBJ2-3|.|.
TGTGCCAGCAGCCGAACCTGGCGGGACTTACTCACAGATACGCAGTATTTT
CASSRTWRDLLTDTQYF
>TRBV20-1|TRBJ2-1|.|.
TGCAGTGCTAGAGAAACCACTACCAATGAGCAGTTCTTC
CSARETTTNEQFF
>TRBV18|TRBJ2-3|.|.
TGTGCCAGCTCACCGGGGGACAGCCCCCGACTAGGCACAGATACGCAGTATTTT
CASSPGDSPRLGTDTQYF
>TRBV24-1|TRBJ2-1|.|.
TGTGCCACCAGTGAGGGCAGATACAATGAGCAGTTCTTC
CATSEGRYNEQFF
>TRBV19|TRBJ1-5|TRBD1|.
TGTGCCAGTCTGAACAGGGGACTGAATCAGCCCCAGCATTTT
CASLNRGLNQPQHF
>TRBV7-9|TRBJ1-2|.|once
TGTGCCAGCAGCTTAGATTGGTGGGTCTGGGATGGCTACACCTTC
CASSLDWWVWDGYTF
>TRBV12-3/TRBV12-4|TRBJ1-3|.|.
TGTGCCAGCACCGGTGAAGTCCCTGGAAACACCATATATTTT
CASTGEVPGNTIYF
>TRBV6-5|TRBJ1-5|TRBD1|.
TGTGCCAGCAGTTACTCTAGACAGGGAGGATATCAGCCCCAGCATTTT
CASSYSRQGGYQPQHF
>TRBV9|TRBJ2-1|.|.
TGTGCCAGCAGCCCGCGGCCGACGGGGAATGAGCAGTTCTTC
CASSPRPTGNEQFF
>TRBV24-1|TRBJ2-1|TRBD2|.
TGTGCCACCAGTGACAGGACTAGTATGAATGAGCAGTTCTTC
CATSDRTSMNEQFF
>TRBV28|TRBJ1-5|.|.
TGTGCCACCGACCCGGGGGGGAGGAGTAGCAATCAGCCCCAGCATTTT
CATDPGGRSSNQPQHF
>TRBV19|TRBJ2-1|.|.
TGTGCCAGTAGTATCAGCCAGCGGAATGAGCAGTTCTTC
CASSISQRNEQFF
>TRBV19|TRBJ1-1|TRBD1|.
TGTGCCAGTAAGACAGGGAGTGACACTGAAGCTTTCTTT
CASKTGSDTEAFF
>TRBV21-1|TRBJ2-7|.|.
TGTGCCAGCAGTAAAGCGCGTTGTCAGGCCTCCTACGAGCAGTACTTC
CASSKARCQASYEQYF
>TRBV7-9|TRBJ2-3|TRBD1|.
TGTGCCAGCAGCTTATCCTCCTCTGGACAGGGTATCGATACGCAGTATTTT
CASSLSSSGQGIDTQYF
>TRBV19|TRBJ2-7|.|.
TGTGCCAGTAGTCTCGGACAGACCCCCTACGAGCAGTACTTC
CASSLGQTPYEQYF
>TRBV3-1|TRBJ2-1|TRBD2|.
TGTGCCAGCAGCCAATATTCGACGGGAGGGCCACCGGAGCAGTTCTTC
CASSQYSTGGPPEQFF
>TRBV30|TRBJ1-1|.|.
TGTGCCTTGTCCCCTGGGGTAGGCACTGAAGCTTTCTTT
CALSPGVGTEAFF